This T cell receptor (beta chain) is from a study of blood T cell repertoires in COVID-19 (TCRdb year 2020). Background on the whole study: Samples covering the acute and convalescent phases of COVID-19 were provided by collaborators in the United States, Italy and Spain. Samples were obtained from the ongoing ImmuneRACE study (first 160 participants) and from 1,254 subjects provided by 6 global collaborators. The repertoires were released in a freely available public database meant as a resource for research on the immune response to SARS-CoV-2. Deeply sampled blood TCRbeta repertoires from subjects exposed to, actively infected with, or recovered from COVID-19 were included in the dataset. The sample metadata nearly always contained a de-identified subject ID, COVID-19 status, age in years and sex. The prospective study material was composed of cDNA or gDNA derived from T cells, B-cell-depleted T cells, or PBMCs. HLA class I and class II types, where available, came from metadata supplied by the sample provider rather than from assay-based typing.

General study outcomes and caveats: Clinical and demographic metadata were provided uncurated, with the amount varying by source and participant.

The germline V gene (reference sequence) provides CDR1 LGHDT and CDR2 YNNKEL. The CDR3 measures 17 amino acids from cysteine to phenylalanine. Only CDR3 DNA remains: 51 bases, in frame from the first base. V lost 1 base and J lost 5 bases, and the count of bases not matched to a germline gene is 13. TCRbeta CDR3 regions were amplified from genomic DNA by means of the immunoSEQ Assay, a bias-controlled multiplex PCR. From the authors' description of their analysis: Within the assay, amplification of reference gene primers was used to estimate how many nucleated cells each sample contained. Sequence reads were collapsed and filtered to measure the absolute abundance of every unique TCRbeta CDR3 rearrangement. Productive Simpson clonality was computed per sample as the square root of Simpson's diversity index over productive rearrangements. TCRdb limited this immuneACCESS table to in-frame rearrangements with V and J called. A share of clones is missing; checked studies link under half to unresolved V genes, and the rest is unexplained. The V and J calls and clone size come from that table; D and trimming were worked out from the DNA. Present in this sample are 150,000 or so clones, about 85% of which were seen just once. The top ten clonotypes cover roughly 7.3% of the sample.

Comment on this clone: What this receptor recognizes is not known. No much larger clonotype is one base removed from it; base qualities were not supplied.

Enrolling through a virtual design, the prospective study's participants ranged in age from roughly 18 to 89 years and lived across 20 to 30 United States geographic areas. In the prospective study, cohorts were assigned on the basis of participant-reported clinical history obtained from a screening survey and a study questionnaire. Recovered participants in ImmuneRACE Cohort 3 were defined by two consecutive negative NP/OP PCR tests, clearance by a healthcare professional, or resolution of symptoms. In the prospective study, mobile phlebotomists collected whole blood, serum and a nasopharyngeal or oropharyngeal swab from each participant. Additional blood draws and questionnaires over an approximately 2-month period could optionally be provided by prospective study participants. Prospective study blood samples were shipped either frozen or at room temperature before DNA extraction.

Here the chain combines TRBV3-1 (or the pseudogene TRBV3-2) and TRBJ2-5, with 7 central nucleotides matching TRBD2. The clonotype was recovered from a woman aged 45-60 years who had recovered from COVID-19. Sequencing was done on a sample of PBMCs or T cells enriched from blood (not recorded which). CDR3 loop: CASSQAPLAGVTETQYF. The DNA is TGTGCCAGCAGCCAAGCTCCCCTGGCGGGAGTGACCGAGACCCAGTACTTC.